These T cell receptor beta chains were read from a single sample in a study of shared clonotypes between healthy human individuals. Assay: immunoSEQ multiplex PCR; the TCRdb copy retains only in-frame clones and omits some. This table holds approximately 2.3 million clones, over 85% found once. Input material: naive CD4+ T cells from PBMCs. The source of these receptors is a man aged 18 to 29 in good health. Some clones in this sample may be carry-over from other donors' samples. Both conserved end residues are part of each CDR3. D genes are given only for firm matches. Where a row states a size, it is once, few, many or the class of an expanded clone; other rows omit it.

v_call: TRBV19; j_call: TRBJ2-5; d_call: -; clone_size: once; cdr3_aa: CASSIGSSYETQYF; cdr3_nt: TGTGCCAGTAGTATAGGGAGTAGCTACGAGACCCAGTACTTC
v_call: TRBV5-1; j_call: TRBJ1-1; d_call: -; clone_size: -; cdr3_aa: CASSLLYMNTEAFF; cdr3_nt: TGCGCCAGCAGCTTGCTATACATGAACACTGAAGCTTTCTTT
v_call: TRBV28; j_call: TRBJ1-4; d_call: TRBD1; clone_size: -; cdr3_aa: CASRTTGTLNEKLFF; cdr3_nt: TGTGCCAGCAGGACGACAGGGACTTTGAATGAAAAACTGTTTTTT
v_call: TRBV6-5; j_call: TRBJ2-3; d_call: -; clone_size: -; cdr3_aa: CASSYSNSKDTQYF; cdr3_nt: TGTGCCAGCAGTTACTCGAACTCAAAAGATACGCAGTATTTT
v_call: TRBV28; j_call: TRBJ1-2; d_call: -; clone_size: -; cdr3_aa: CASSFRQYGYTF; cdr3_nt: TGTGCCAGCAGTTTCAGACAATATGGCTACACCTTC
v_call: TRBV7-2; j_call: TRBJ1-2; d_call: TRBD1; clone_size: -; cdr3_aa: CASSLGQGARGYTF; cdr3_nt: TGTGCCAGCAGCTTAGGACAGGGGGCAAGAGGCTACACCTTC
v_call: TRBV7-2; j_call: TRBJ1-3; d_call: -; clone_size: -; cdr3_aa: CASSPEGVDTIYF; cdr3_nt: TGTGCCAGCAGCCCCGAGGGGGTCGACACCATATATTTT
v_call: TRBV6-5; j_call: TRBJ2-2; d_call: TRBD1; clone_size: -; cdr3_aa: CASSQGQGWTGELFF; cdr3_nt: TGTGCCAGCAGTCAGGGACAGGGGTGGACCGGGGAGCTGTTTTTT
v_call: TRBV9; j_call: TRBJ1-2; d_call: -; clone_size: -; cdr3_aa: CASGKTTQNYGYTF; cdr3_nt: TGTGCCAGCGGCAAGACAACCCAGAACTATGGCTACACCTTC
v_call: TRBV28; j_call: TRBJ2-7; d_call: TRBD1; clone_size: -; cdr3_aa: CASSPIGTGYYEQYF; cdr3_nt: TGTGCCAGCAGTCCAATCGGGACAGGTTACTACGAGCAGTACTTC
v_call: TRBV6-1; j_call: TRBJ1-5; d_call: -; clone_size: -; cdr3_aa: CASIGKPNQPQHF; cdr3_nt: TGTGCCAGCATAGGAAAGCCCAATCAGCCCCAGCATTTT
v_call: TRBV11-3; j_call: TRBJ2-1; d_call: TRBD2; clone_size: -; cdr3_aa: CASSPLAGSYNEQFF; cdr3_nt: TGTGCCAGCAGCCCTCTAGCGGGAAGCTACAATGAGCAGTTCTTC
v_call: TRBV5-8; j_call: TRBJ2-5; d_call: -; clone_size: -; cdr3_aa: CASSFYETQYF; cdr3_nt: TGTGCCAGCAGCTTTTATGAGACCCAGTACTTC
v_call: TRBV7-2; j_call: TRBJ1-6; d_call: TRBD1; clone_size: -; cdr3_aa: CASSLGSGTGSSPLHF; cdr3_nt: TGTGCCAGCAGCTTAGGAAGTGGGACAGGGAGTTCACCCCTCCACTTT
v_call: TRBV4-1; j_call: TRBJ1-4; d_call: -; clone_size: once; cdr3_aa: CASSPGPKGGEKLFF; cdr3_nt: TGCGCCAGCAGCCCCGGGCCTAAGGGGGGGGAAAAACTGTTTTTT
v_call: TRBV5-6; j_call: TRBJ1-4; d_call: -; clone_size: -; cdr3_aa: CASSLTTGGGIEKLFF; cdr3_nt: TGTGCCAGCAGCTTAACCACAGGCGGGGGGATTGAAAAACTGTTTTTT
v_call: TRBV6-1; j_call: TRBJ1-2; d_call: TRBD1; clone_size: -; cdr3_aa: CASSDPGQGRMSGYTF; cdr3_nt: TGTGCCAGCAGTGATCCCGGACAGGGAAGAATGAGTGGCTACACCTTC
v_call: TRBV5-1; j_call: TRBJ1-4; d_call: TRBD1; clone_size: -; cdr3_aa: CASSLNRGPEKLFF; cdr3_nt: TGCGCCAGCAGCCTGAACAGGGGACCCGAAAAACTGTTTTTT
v_call: TRBV20-1; j_call: TRBJ1-1; d_call: -; clone_size: few; cdr3_aa: CSAVQGTEAFF; cdr3_nt: TGCAGTGCTGTACAGGGTACTGAAGCTTTCTTT
v_call: TRBV19; j_call: TRBJ2-2; d_call: TRBD2; clone_size: -; cdr3_aa: CASSSGRAPGELFF; cdr3_nt: TGTGCCAGTAGTAGCGGGAGGGCCCCCGGGGAGCTGTTTTTT
v_call: TRBV5-1; j_call: TRBJ1-1; d_call: -; clone_size: -; cdr3_aa: CASKESGALRTEAFF; cdr3_nt: TGCGCCAGCAAGGAGTCGGGGGCGCTTCGGACTGAAGCTTTCTTT
v_call: TRBV29-1; j_call: TRBJ1-4; d_call: -; clone_size: -; cdr3_aa: CSATGSGREKLFF; cdr3_nt: TGCAGCGCCACAGGGTCAGGCAGGGAAAAACTGTTTTTT
v_call: TRBV6-1; j_call: TRBJ1-5; d_call: -; clone_size: -; cdr3_aa: CASSETRVRNQPQHF; cdr3_nt: TGTGCCAGCAGTGAAACAAGGGTACGCAATCAGCCCCAGCATTTT
v_call: TRBV10-2; j_call: TRBJ2-7; d_call: -; clone_size: -; cdr3_aa: CASRRGVAYEQYF; cdr3_nt: TGCGCCAGCAGAAGGGGGGTTGCCTACGAGCAGTACTTC
v_call: TRBV18; j_call: TRBJ1-1; d_call: -; clone_size: -; cdr3_aa: CASSPREVAFF; cdr3_nt: TGTGCCAGCTCACCACGGGAGGTGGCTTTCTTT
v_call: TRBV7-3; j_call: TRBJ2-1; d_call: -; clone_size: -; cdr3_aa: CASSFGSQPTSEQFF; cdr3_nt: TGTGCCAGCAGCTTCGGCTCCCAGCCAACCAGTGAGCAGTTCTTC
v_call: TRBV6-5; j_call: TRBJ2-5; d_call: -; clone_size: -; cdr3_aa: CASSGRGSQETQYF; cdr3_nt: TGTGCCAGCAGTGGTCGAGGCAGCCAAGAGACCCAGTACTTC
v_call: TRBV7-2; j_call: TRBJ2-5; d_call: TRBD2; clone_size: -; cdr3_aa: CASSPVRGGQETQYF; cdr3_nt: TGTGCCAGCAGCCCGGTCCGGGGGGGACAAGAGACCCAGTACTTC
v_call: TRBV7-2; j_call: TRBJ1-2; d_call: -; clone_size: -; cdr3_aa: CASSSPTRVLYGYTF; cdr3_nt: TGTGCCAGCAGCTCGCCGACACGCGTGCTCTATGGCTACACCTTC
v_call: TRBV19; j_call: TRBJ2-1; d_call: -; clone_size: -; cdr3_aa: CASSLKVRVGYNEQFF; cdr3_nt: TGTGCCAGTAGTCTCAAGGTTCGGGTCGGGTACAATGAGCAGTTCTTC
v_call: TRBV11-2; j_call: TRBJ2-5; d_call: -; clone_size: -; cdr3_aa: CASSLRGRETQYF; cdr3_nt: TGTGCCAGCAGCTTAAGGGGACGAGAGACCCAGTACTTC
v_call: TRBV9; j_call: TRBJ1-1; d_call: -; clone_size: -; cdr3_aa: CASSVRGNTEAFF; cdr3_nt: TGTGCCAGCAGCGTTCGGGGAAACACTGAAGCTTTCTTT
v_call: TRBV4-1; j_call: TRBJ2-1; d_call: TRBD2; clone_size: -; cdr3_aa: CASSHVAGEAYNEQFF; cdr3_nt: TGCGCCAGCAGCCACGTAGCGGGAGAGGCCTACAATGAGCAGTTCTTC
v_call: TRBV19; j_call: TRBJ2-7; d_call: TRBD1; clone_size: -; cdr3_aa: CASRKTGTGTYEQYF; cdr3_nt: TGTGCCAGTAGAAAGACCGGGACAGGGACCTACGAGCAGTACTTC
v_call: TRBV29-1; j_call: TRBJ1-1; d_call: -; clone_size: few; cdr3_aa: CSVELPGPINTEAFF; cdr3_nt: TGCAGCGTTGAGTTACCCGGACCCATTAACACTGAAGCTTTCTTT
v_call: TRBV5-4; j_call: TRBJ2-7; d_call: TRBD2; clone_size: -; cdr3_aa: CASSLAAGGSSYEQYF; cdr3_nt: TGTGCCAGCAGCTTGGCTGCGGGAGGAAGCTCCTACGAGCAGTACTTC
v_call: TRBV18; j_call: TRBJ2-2; d_call: -; clone_size: -; cdr3_aa: CASSPVRDSIGELFF; cdr3_nt: TGTGCCAGCTCACCCGTCAGGGATAGTATCGGGGAGCTGTTTTTT